What follows are 4 T cell receptor beta chains derived from one specimen sequenced in a study of identical twins. TCRdb redid the calling of the 5' RACE reads with MiXCR, one entry per CDR3 protein. There are 700,000 or so distinct CDR3 sequences in the sample; approximately 9% occur only once, and approximately 0.94% lies in the top ten. The data also belong to a second study, concerning yellow fever vaccine responses in identical twins.

The sequenced sample was PBMCs. The receptors were gathered from a young woman in good health.

The chain combines TRBV7-8 with TRBJ2-5; weak D call: TRBD2 (5 bases). The germline gives CDR1 SGHVS, CDR2 FQNEAQ. V shed 5 bases and J shed 6 bases, with 13 bases lying between them. This CDR3 spans 13 amino acids. The DNA of the CDR3 is TGTGCCAGCAGCACAAGGGCCGGGAAGACCCAGTACTTC. Translated: CASSTRAGKTQYF. Looking up the rest from reference TRBV7-8 and TRBJ2-5 gives the full variable domain: GAGVSQSPRYKVAKRGQDVALRCDPISGHVSLFWYQQALGQGPEFLTYFQNEAQLDKSGLPSDRFFAERPEGSVSTLKIQRTQQEDSAVYLCASSTRAGKTQYFGPGTRLLVL.

The CDR3: CASSSRAGQRGLRKETQYF. The CDR3 nucleotides are TGTGCCAGCAGCTCCCGGGCGGGGCAAAGAGGACTCCGCAAAGAGACCCAGTACTTC. This chain connects TRBV11-2 to TRBJ2-5; TRBD2 might be the D (6 bases). The CDR3 length is 19 residues. V dropped 4 bases and J dropped 3 bases, with 27 bases sitting between them. From germline, CDR1 is SGHAT and CDR2 FQNNGV. The complete variable domain, with remaining parts taken from reference TRBV11-2 and TRBJ2-5, reads EAGVAQSPRYKIIEKRQSVAFWCNPISGHATLYWYQQILGQGPKLLIQFQNNGVVDDSQLPKDRFSAERLKGVDSTLKIQPAKLEDSAVYLCASSSRAGQRGLRKETQYFGPGTRLLVL.

This clonotype turned up a few times. V gene TRBV6-5 combines with J gene TRBJ1-1; unclear D gene. CDR1 is MNHEY, CDR2 SVGAGI, per germline. This CDR3 has 13 amino acids. V gave up 2 bases and J gave up 2 bases, with 6 bases separating them. The CDR3 region has the DNA TGTGCCAGCAGTTACGTCCCCAACACTGAAGCTTTCTTT. It yields the protein CASSYVPNTEAFF.

V gene TRBV20-1 combines with J gene TRBJ2-1; the match to TRBD1 covers 10 bases. Germline V gene lookup returns CDR1 DFQATT and CDR2 SNEGSKA (reference sequence). V lost 2 bases to trimming and J lost 9 bases; unmatched junction nucleotides: 7. The CDR3 loop spans 14 amino acids. CDR3 DNA sequence: TGCAGTGCTAGATGGGACAGGGGTGGGGGTGAGCAGTTCTTC. It is translated as CSARWDRGGGEQFF.